The 22 T cell receptor beta chains given below trace back to one sample, sequenced in a study of cytomegalovirus exposure and HLA in healthy donors. PCR involved 60 Vbeta and 13 Jbeta primers. TCRdb's copy holds only in-frame clones and misses some; the assay was immunoSEQ multiplex PCR. The data hold fewer than 250,000 clones, with 70% to 90% observed a single time. Sequenced input: PBMCs. Receptors were obtained from a woman aged 18-29 years in good health and CMV-seronegative.

The chain has TRBV2 and TRBJ2-3, with 13 bases lining up with TRBD2. Germline assignment: CDR1 SNHLY and CDR2 FYNNEI. This CDR3 comprises 19 residues. V lost 7 bases, J lost 0 bases, and 13 bases stayed unmatched. Here the CDR3 reads CASIGLLAGGPSSTDTQYF. The CDR3 nucleotides are TGTGCCAGCATTGGATTACTAGCGGGAGGGCCGAGTAGCACAGATACGCAGTATTTT.

The gene calls are TRBV6-5 and TRBJ1-4; no firm D call. V was trimmed by 5 bases and J by 8 bases, leaving 12 bases between them. The CDR3 totals 13 residues. Germline V gives CDR1 MNHEY, CDR2 SVGAGI. Here the CDR3 reads CASSSLAEEKLFF. The DNA for the CDR3 is TGTGCCAGCAGTAGCCTAGCGGAAGAAAAACTGTTTTTT.

This chain links TRBV2 with TRBJ1-1; possible D gene TRBD1, 6 bases. This CDR3 has 14 residues. The V gene lost 4 bases and the J gene lost 1 base, with 10 bases spanning the gap. Germline loops: CDR1 SNHLY, CDR2 FYNNEI. CDR3 protein: CASSGRGANTEAFF. The CDR3 DNA sequence: TGTGCCAGCAGTGGTCGGGGGGCGAACACTGAAGCTTTCTTT.

This chain connects TRBV18 to TRBJ2-3; 8 nucleotides align to TRBD2. Trimming removed 7 bases from V and 0 bases from J; junction bases left unmatched: 9. Germline lookup yields CDR1 KGHSH and CDR2 LQKENI. The CDR3 totals 16 residues. CDR3 residues: CASYNSRLASTDTQYF. CDR3 nucleotide sequence: TGTGCCAGCTATAATTCACGACTAGCGAGCACAGATACGCAGTATTTT.

V is TRBV5-1 and J is TRBJ2-3; possible D gene TRBD2, 6 bases. The CDR3 is 17 amino acids. Trimming removed 3 bases from V and 6 bases from J, with 23 bases in between. Germline values: CDR1 SGHRS, CDR2 YFSETQ. CDR3 sequence reads: CASSSRGSGDLVDTQYF. DNA of the CDR3: TGCGCCAGCAGCTCCCGGGGGTCTGGGGATTTGGTCGATACGCAGTATTTT.

The chain links TRBV7-9 to TRBJ1-2; TRBD1 might be the D (6 bases). The V end lost 5 bases, the J end lost 8 bases, and 30 bases lay between the germline ends. The CDR3 loop spans 18 amino acids. The germline CDR1 and CDR2 sequences are SEHNR and FQNEAQ (reference sequence). The CDR3 sequence: CASSRRTAIQGFFGGYTF. The CDR3 DNA sequence: TGTGCCAGCAGCCGACGCACCGCTATACAGGGCTTTTTTGGGGGCTACACCTTC.

This clone was observed once. The gene calls are TRBV28 and TRBJ2-1; 9 bases match TRBD2. The germline V gene has CDR1 MDHEN and CDR2 SYDVKM. This CDR3 has 15 amino acids. J was trimmed by 7 bases and V by 6 bases; bases with no gene match: 10. Here the CDR3 reads CASSRGGAIRNEQFF. The CDR3 coding sequence is TGTGCCAGCAGCCGCGGGGGGGCCATTAGAAATGAGCAGTTCTTC.

The chain employs TRBV5-4 and TRBJ1-6, with 11 nucleotides matching TRBD1. The V segment lost 4 bases and the J segment 13 bases; nucleotides outside the gene matches: 10. The CDR3 length is 15 residues. In germline, CDR1 is SGHNT, CDR2 YYREEE (reference sequence). CDR3 DNA sequence: TGTGCCAGCAGCGCGGGACAGGGGGAATTCAGGCCCCTCCACTTT. This translates into CASSAGQGEFRPLHF.

The chain joins TRBV29-1 to TRBJ2-7; 7 bases fit TRBD1. The trim removed 6 bases at V and 1 base at J, leaving 21 bases unmatched. The CDR3 is 18 amino acids. CDR1 SQVTM and CDR2 ANQGSEA come from the germline V gene. Here the CDR3 reads CSVIPPGQTRLGSYEQYF. The CDR3, as DNA: TGCAGCGTGATACCACCGGGACAGACGAGGCTAGGGTCCTACGAGCAGTACTTC.

V is TRBV5-8 and J is TRBJ1-1, with D perhaps matching TRBD1 (5 bases). CDR3 length: 13 amino acids. Trimming pared 4 bases from V and 1 base from J, leaving 8 bases between. Per germline, CDR1 SGHTS and CDR2 YDEGEE. This CDR3 reads CASSLTENTEAFF. In DNA form, the CDR3 reads TGTGCCAGCAGCCTGACAGAGAACACTGAAGCTTTCTTT.

V usage is TRBV7-9 and J usage is TRBJ2-7, with D possibly being TRBD2 (5 bases). V lost 4 bases and J 4 bases, leaving 14 bases between the germline ends. CDR3 length equals 14 residues. Germline V gives CDR1 SEHNR, CDR2 FQNEAQ (reference sequence). This CDR3 reads CASSSGRKPYEQYF. CDR3 DNA: TGTGCCAGCAGCTCGGGAAGAAAGCCGTACGAGCAGTACTTC.

The V call is TRBV18, the J call TRBJ2-1, with D possibly TRBD1 on 6 matching bases. CDR1 is KGHSH, CDR2 LQKENI, per germline. Trimming left V 3 bases short and J 4 bases short, with 13 bases between. This CDR3 has 15 amino acids. The CDR3 sequence: CASSPAGGAYNEQFF. In DNA form, the CDR3 reads TGTGCCAGCTCACCGGCTGGGGGCGCTTACAATGAGCAGTTCTTC.

The V and J genes are TRBV5-1 and TRBJ2-2; 7 nucleotides agree with TRBD1. This CDR3 has 15 amino acids. J gave up 7 bases and V 5 bases, and 11 bases lay outside the gene matches. Germline lookup yields CDR1 SGHRS and CDR2 YFSETQ. The CDR3 DNA sequence: TGCGCCAGCAGTCCCGACAGGGCTGCTAGCGGGGAGCTGTTTTTT. It specifies CASSPDRAASGELFF.

This chain connects TRBV27 to TRBJ2-3, with TRBD2 matching 7 bases. The CDR3 sequence is 14 residues long. V shed 10 bases and J 1 base; nucleotides not matched to a gene: 8. Germline CDR1 reads MNHEY; CDR2 reads SMNVEV (reference sequence). The CDR3 protein is CATHGGRGTDTQYF. The DNA of the CDR3 is TGTGCCACCCATGGGGGGAGGGGCACAGATACGCAGTATTTT.

This rearrangement joins TRBV6-1 to TRBJ1-1, with D perhaps matching TRBD1 (5 bases). Germline V gene data show CDR1 as MNHNS and CDR2 as SASEGT. The CDR3 has 15 amino acids. V lost 4 bases and J lost 3, with 15 bases in between. The CDR3 sequence is CASSVLPQGDTEAFF. CDR3 nucleotide sequence: TGTGCCAGCAGTGTCCTGCCCCAGGGCGACACTGAAGCTTTCTTT.

The V gene is TRBV10-3, the J gene TRBJ1-5; D is uncertain. The CDR3 has 15 residues. V was pared by 4 bases and J by 0 bases, with 10 bases between. Germline V gives CDR1 ENHRY, CDR2 SYGVKD. CDR3 bases: TGTGCCATCAGTGGGGCTGATAATAGCAATCAGCCCCAGCATTTT. Translation gives CAISGADNSNQPQHF.

Only a few counts were recorded for this clone. This rearrangement joins TRBV5-1 to TRBJ2-3; 10 bases align to TRBD2. The ends lost 7 bases at V and 4 bases at J; junction bases unmatched: 6. The germline CDR1 and CDR2 sequences are SGHRS and YFSETQ. The length of the CDR3 is 14 residues. The CDR3 nucleotides are TGCGCCAGCGCCCTAGCGGGGGTGGCAGATACGCAGTATTTT. Amino acids: CASALAGVADTQYF.

The rearrangement links TRBV7-8 to TRBJ2-3, with D maybe TRBD1 (7 bases). The germline V and J ends were trimmed by 5 bases and 0 bases, with 21 bases remaining between them. Germline V CDR1 and CDR2: SGHVS, FQNEAQ. The CDR3 loop spans 18 amino acids. CDR3 nucleotides: TGTGCCAGCAGCCCAGCAGGGGGTGGAGGGTTGAGCACAGATACGCAGTATTTT. It is translated as CASSPAGGGGLSTDTQYF.

The chain has TRBV30 and TRBJ2-1; 8 bases map to TRBD2. The trim removed 0 bases at V and 4 bases at J, leaving 8 bases unmatched. CDR3 length: 16 amino acids. The germline CDR1 and CDR2 sequences are GTSNPN and SVGIG (reference sequence). CDR3 sequence: CAWSVLTSVSYNEQFF. In nucleotides, the CDR3 is TGTGCCTGGAGTGTACTGACTAGCGTATCATACAATGAGCAGTTCTTC.

J is TRBJ1-2 and V is TRBV19; D is unclear. The CDR3 extends over 13 amino acids. V was clipped by 7 bases and J by 8 bases, with 17 bases between them. From germline, CDR1 is LNHDA and CDR2 SQIVND (reference sequence). CDR3 DNA sequence: TGTGCCAGTACCCCTGGTCCGGTATACGGCTACACCTTC. It encodes CASTPGPVYGYTF.

Details on this clone: The junction does not match germline at one end; this may be a read error. The rearrangement uses TRBV7-9 and TRBJ1-4; TRBD1 aligns across 8 bases. CDR3 length equals 14 residues. CDR1 SEHNR and CDR2 FQNEAQ come from the germline V gene (reference sequence). CDR3 amino acids: CSSSGGQVGEKLFF. The CDR3 DNA sequence: TGTTCCAGCAGCGGGGGACAGGTCGGCGAAAAACTGTTTTTT.

V usage is TRBV6-4 and J usage is TRBJ2-7, with a possible D match to TRBD2 (6 bases). The CDR3 contains 16 residues. V lost 2 bases and J 2 bases, leaving 16 bases between the germline ends. Looked up from germline, CDR1 is MRHNA and CDR2 is SNTAGT. CDR3 loop: CASSDPLTGLPYEQYF. The CDR3 DNA follows: TGTGCCAGCAGTGACCCGCTGACGGGACTCCCCTACGAGCAGTACTTC.